Sequencing of this T cell receptor (beta chain) was carried out in a study of blood T cell repertoires in COVID-19. Repertoires were generated with immunoSEQ multiplex PCR, while TCRdb's copy carries only in-frame clones and drops some. The profile covers almost 200,000 clones, with 89% appearing a single time and approximately 8.2% taken by the ten largest. The length of the CDR3 is 14 residues. Per germline, CDR1 MNHEY and CDR2 SMNVEV (reference sequence). The J segment lost 4 bases and the V segment lost 5 bases, leaving 5 bases of the junction unmatched. V gene TRBV27 combines with J gene TRBJ2-7; 10 bases align to TRBD1. The sequenced sample was PBMCs or T cells enriched from blood (not recorded which). The receptor comes from a woman younger than 30 who had recovered from COVID-19. The CDR3 DNA reads TGTGCCAGCAGTCTCGGGACAGGGGTTTACGAGCAGTACTTC. Its protein is CASSLGTGVYEQYF.